Each of the 19 T cell receptor beta chains below was sequenced from the same sample in a study of memory CD4+ T cells and cytomegalovirus serostatus (dated by TCRdb to the late 2010s). A FACSAria II was used to sort memory CD4+ T cells, defined as single viable CD3+CD4+CD8-CD45RO+ cells. Receptors were amplified or captured by the immunoSEQ multiplex PCR assay. In its TCRdb copy, this immuneACCESS table keeps in-frame sequences only and misses some clones. Where compared with another copy, unresolved V genes explain less than half of these, and the others have no known cause. The sample table lists 40,000 or so clones, over 60% of them with a count of one. The ten largest clones add up to 0.78% of the sample. Sequencing was performed on memory CD4+ T cells from blood. These TCRs come from an adult in good health and CMV-seronegative.

The V call is TRBV20-1, the J call TRBJ1-2; D is uncertain. Trimming stripped 2 bases from V and 8 bases from J, with 9 bases between. CDR3 size: 11 residues. From germline, CDR1 is DFQATT and CDR2 SNEGSKA (reference sequence). CDR3 sequence (DNA): TGCAGTGCTAGATTTGGGATGGGCTACACCTTC. Its translation: CSARFGMGYTF.

The chain employs TRBV5-1 and TRBJ1-1; D possibly corresponds to TRBD1 (6 bases). This CDR3 has 13 residues. V was clipped by 6 bases and J by 5 bases, with 14 bases between them. The germline V gene encodes CDR1 SGHRS and CDR2 YFSETQ. The CDR3 loop reads CASTRTGRTEAFF. CDR3 nucleotide sequence: TGCGCCAGCACCCGTACAGGGAGAACTGAAGCTTTCTTT. Looking up the rest from reference TRBV5-1 and TRBJ1-1 gives the full variable domain: KAGVTQTPRYLIKTRGQQVTLSCSPISGHRSVSWYQQTPGQGLQFLFEYFSETQRNKGNFPGRFSGRQFSNSRSEMNVSTLELGDSALYLCASTRTGRTEAFFGQGTRLTVV.

CDR3 amino acids: CASRFRYNEKLFF. DNA for the CDR3: TGTGCCAGCCGATTCAGGTATAATGAAAAACTGTTTTTT. V is TRBV2 and J is TRBJ1-4; no firm D call. The germline CDR1 and CDR2 sequences are SNHLY and FYNNEI. V dropped 8 bases and J dropped 4 bases, with 11 bases sitting between them. There are 13 residues in the CDR3.

The chain carries TRBV5-1 and TRBJ2-3; possibly TRBD2 for D (5 bases). Germline values: CDR1 SGHRS, CDR2 YFSETQ. Trimming took 1 base from V and 0 from J, leaving 9 bases between them. The CDR3 runs to 15 residues. Here the CDR3 reads CASSLSGVSTDTQYF. In nucleotides, the CDR3 is TGCGCCAGCAGCTTGAGCGGCGTTAGCACAGATACGCAGTATTTT.

V gene TRBV6-6 combines with J gene TRBJ1-3; 7 bases agree with TRBD1. This CDR3 is built from 13 residues. V gave up 5 bases and J gave up 8 bases; unmatched junction bases: 6. Germline CDR1 and CDR2: MNHNY and SVGAGI (reference sequence). Here the CDR3 reads CASSGPGGDTIYF. The CDR3 DNA reads TGTGCCAGCAGTGGCCCAGGGGGGGACACCATATATTTT.

Relative to its sample, this clone is medium-sized (0.01 to 0.1%). V usage is TRBV2 and J usage is TRBJ1-6, with D maybe TRBD1 (6 bases). V was clipped by 2 bases and J by 5 bases, with 10 bases between them. Germline values: CDR1 SNHLY, CDR2 FYNNEI. The CDR3 is made up of 15 amino acids. Here the CDR3 reads CASSEHRVDNSPLHF. The CDR3 coding sequence is TGTGCCAGCAGTGAACACAGGGTCGATAATTCACCCCTCCACTTT.

This sequence joins TRBV27 and TRBJ2-7, with D perhaps TRBD2 (6 bases). The CDR3 has 17 residues. Looked up from germline, CDR1 is MNHEY and CDR2 is SMNVEV (reference sequence). The germline V and J ends were trimmed by 2 bases and 7 bases, with 24 bases remaining between them. CDR3 sequence: CASSLATVGTPKGEQYF. Here the CDR3 DNA reads TGTGCCAGCAGTTTAGCGACCGTCGGGACTCCAAAGGGGGAGCAGTACTTC.

This chain links TRBV19 with TRBJ1-5; the match to TRBD1 covers 9 bases. The CDR3 has 15 residues. V lost 7 bases, J lost 0 bases, and 4 bases stayed unmatched. The germline gives CDR1 LNHDA, CDR2 SQIVND (reference sequence). DNA of the CDR3: TGTGCCAGTATACAGGGGGCAGGTAGCAATCAGCCCCAGCATTTT. Its translation: CASIQGAGSNQPQHF.

The CDR3 spells CASSLAFPSGGKYEQFF. For the CDR3, the DNA is TGTGCCAGCAGCTTAGCGTTTCCTAGCGGGGGGAAATATGAGCAGTTCTTC. The chain employs TRBV7-7 and TRBJ2-1, with 11 bases fitting TRBD2. Germline V lookup: CDR1 SSHAT, CDR2 FNYEAQ (reference sequence). J was trimmed by 8 bases and V by 0 bases; bases with no gene match: 9. This CDR3 spans 17 amino acids.

This clone turned up a few times. V usage is TRBV4-1 and J usage is TRBJ2-3; 9 bases map to TRBD1. V lost 2 bases and J lost 1; bases outside the gene matches: 13. This CDR3 has 19 amino acids. Germline V lookup: CDR1 MGHRA, CDR2 YSYEKL. DNA for the CDR3: TGCGCCAGCAGCCAATATACCGCGGACAGGGGAACCCGCACAGATACGCAGTATTTT. Translation: CASSQYTADRGTRTDTQYF.

This sequence joins TRBV30 and TRBJ2-6; TRBD1 matches at 7 bases. Trimming at V came to 2 bases and at J to 1 base, leaving 11 bases not matched to a gene. The CDR3 contains 18 residues. Germline lookup yields CDR1 GTSNPN and CDR2 SVGIG (reference sequence). The CDR3 spells CAWSRTGLSASGANVLTF. CDR3 DNA: TGTGCCTGGAGTAGGACAGGTCTAAGTGCATCTGGGGCCAACGTCCTGACTTTC.

CDR3 nucleotide sequence: TGTGCCAGCAGTTACCGGGACAGGGGAAATAACTACGAGCAGTACTTC. This translates into CASSYRDRGNNYEQYF. The chain combines TRBV6-5 with TRBJ2-7; 10 positions match TRBD1. The CDR3 sequence is 16 residues long. Germline CDR1 MNHEY, CDR2 SVGAGI. The ends lost 2 bases at V and 3 bases at J; junction bases unmatched: 7.

V and J are TRBV5-6 and TRBJ1-2, with 12 bases fitting TRBD1. CDR3 length equals 17 residues. The germline gives CDR1 SGHDT, CDR2 YYEEEE. V was pared by 4 bases and J by 4 bases, with 11 bases of the junction left unmatched. CDR3 sequence: CASSPGPGQGASYGYTF. The DNA for the CDR3 is TGTGCCAGCAGCCCGGGCCCGGGACAGGGGGCAAGCTATGGCTACACCTTC.

The rearrangement links TRBV18 to TRBJ2-5; a possible D gene is TRBD1 (5 bases). Trimming removed 5 bases from V and 3 bases from J, with 13 bases in between. Germline lookup yields CDR1 KGHSH and CDR2 LQKENI. This CDR3 region has 14 residues. The CDR3 sequence: CASSSTGVEETQYF. DNA of the CDR3: TGTGCCAGCTCATCAACAGGAGTTGAAGAGACCCAGTACTTC.

V gene TRBV7-2 combines with J gene TRBJ2-2, with 12 bases matching TRBD2. The germline CDR1 and CDR2 sequences are SGHTA and FQGNSA. The V segment lost 3 bases and the J segment 2 bases; nucleotides outside the gene matches: 4. This CDR3 spans 17 amino acids. CDR3 sequence reads: CASSFRLAGDNTGELFF. The CDR3 DNA sequence: TGTGCCAGCAGCTTTCGACTAGCGGGAGACAACACCGGGGAGCTGTTTTTT.

The table lists this clone with a count of one. The rearrangement uses TRBV7-2 and TRBJ2-2; 8 nucleotides match TRBD2. Trimming cost V 4 bases and J 5 bases; bases outside gene matches: 6. CDR1 and CDR2 (germline): SGHTA, FQGNSA. The CDR3 loop spans 15 amino acids. This chain's CDR3 is CASSSGTRQTGELFF. The CDR3 region has the DNA TGTGCCAGCAGCTCGGGGACTAGACAAACCGGGGAGCTGTTTTTT. Looking up the rest from reference TRBV7-2 and TRBJ2-2 gives the full variable domain: GAGVSQSPSNKVTEKGKDVELRCDPISGHTALYWYRQSLGQGLEFLIYFQGNSAPDKSGLPSDRFSAERTGGSVSTLTIQRTQQEDSAVYLCASSSGTRQTGELFFGEGSRLTVL.

The chain combines TRBV7-8 with TRBJ2-3; D is unresolved. V lost 4 bases, J lost 4 bases, and 12 bases lay in between. Germline V CDR1 and CDR2: SGHVS, FQNEAQ. The CDR3 has 14 amino acids. Written as DNA, the CDR3 is TGTGCCAGCAGCTCCGCAATTGGGGCAGATACGCAGTATTTT. Translated, it gives CASSSAIGADTQYF.

The gene calls are TRBV5-6 and TRBJ2-1; weak D call: TRBD2 (7 bases). V lost 3 bases and J 2 bases, leaving 12 bases between the germline ends. The germline gives CDR1 SGHDT, CDR2 YYEEEE. This CDR3 comprises 15 residues. The CDR3 coding sequence is TGTGCCAGCAGCTCCGGGGGGCCTGCCTACAATGAGCAGTTCTTC. The encoded protein is CASSSGGPAYNEQFF. The variable domain in full, completed from reference TRBV5-6 and TRBJ2-1, reads DAGVTQSPTHLIKTRGQQVTLRCSPKSGHDTVSWYQQALGQGPQFIFQYYEEEERQRGNFPDRFSGHQFPNYSSELNVNALLLGDSALYLCASSSGGPAYNEQFFGPGTRLTVL.

The count of this clone is one. V and J are TRBV29-1 and TRBJ1-1; D possibly corresponds to TRBD1 (5 bases). Germline CDR1 is SQVTM and CDR2 is ANQGSEA. CDR3 size: 13 residues. With 6 bases removed from V and 5 bases from J, the gap between germline ends came to 16 bases. CDR3 in amino acids: CSVVGGGRTEAFF. Written as DNA, the CDR3 is TGCAGCGTCGTCGGGGGGGGAAGGACTGAAGCTTTCTTT.